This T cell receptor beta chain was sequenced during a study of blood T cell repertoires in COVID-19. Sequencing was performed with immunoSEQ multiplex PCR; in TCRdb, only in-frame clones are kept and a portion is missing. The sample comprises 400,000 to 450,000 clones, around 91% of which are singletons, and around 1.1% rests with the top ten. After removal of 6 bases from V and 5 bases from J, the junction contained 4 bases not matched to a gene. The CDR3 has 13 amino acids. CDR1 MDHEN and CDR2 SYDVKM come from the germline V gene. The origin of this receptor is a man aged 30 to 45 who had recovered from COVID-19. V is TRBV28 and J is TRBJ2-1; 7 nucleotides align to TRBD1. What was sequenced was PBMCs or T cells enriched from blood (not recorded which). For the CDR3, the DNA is TGTGCCAGCAGGGGGCAGGGGGACAATGAGCAGTTCTTC. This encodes CASRGQGDNEQFF.